This T cell receptor beta chain was observed in a study of ipilimumab plus nivolumab after autologous stem cell transplantation. Generated by immunoSEQ multiplex PCR, the TCRdb table keeps only in-frame clones and is missing some. The sample yields fewer than 85,000 clones, 83% seen once. Germline lookup yields CDR1 SGHNT and CDR2 YYREEE (reference sequence). The CDR3 totals 17 residues. Trimming shortened V by 4 bases and J by 1 base, and 20 bases separated the two germline ends. Patients received nivolumab 3 mg/kg at weeks 1, 4, 7, 10, then fortnightly to week 26. The genes are TRBV5-4 and TRBJ2-5, with D possibly being TRBD2 (5 bases). The clonotype was recovered from a male donor with diffuse large B-cell lymphoma. Sequencing used PBMCs, obtained in a trial of ipilimumab plus nivolumab as post-transplant consolidation. The CDR3 bases are TGTGCCAGCAGCCCAGGTAGCGACTACACCACCCAAGAGACCCAGTACTTC. Translating it yields CASSPGSDYTTQETQYF.